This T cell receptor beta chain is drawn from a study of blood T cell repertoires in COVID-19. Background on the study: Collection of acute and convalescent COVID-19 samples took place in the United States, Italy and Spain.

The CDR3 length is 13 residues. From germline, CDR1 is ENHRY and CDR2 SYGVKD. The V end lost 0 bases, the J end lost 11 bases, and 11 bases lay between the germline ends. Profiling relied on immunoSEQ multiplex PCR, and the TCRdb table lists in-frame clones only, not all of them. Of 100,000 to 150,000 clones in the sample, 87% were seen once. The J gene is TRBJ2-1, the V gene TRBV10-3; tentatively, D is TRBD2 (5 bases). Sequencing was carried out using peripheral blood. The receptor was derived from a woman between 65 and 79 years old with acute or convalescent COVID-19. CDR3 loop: CAISESRESKQFF. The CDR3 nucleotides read TGTGCCATCAGTGAGTCAAGGGAGTCAAAGCAGTTCTTC.